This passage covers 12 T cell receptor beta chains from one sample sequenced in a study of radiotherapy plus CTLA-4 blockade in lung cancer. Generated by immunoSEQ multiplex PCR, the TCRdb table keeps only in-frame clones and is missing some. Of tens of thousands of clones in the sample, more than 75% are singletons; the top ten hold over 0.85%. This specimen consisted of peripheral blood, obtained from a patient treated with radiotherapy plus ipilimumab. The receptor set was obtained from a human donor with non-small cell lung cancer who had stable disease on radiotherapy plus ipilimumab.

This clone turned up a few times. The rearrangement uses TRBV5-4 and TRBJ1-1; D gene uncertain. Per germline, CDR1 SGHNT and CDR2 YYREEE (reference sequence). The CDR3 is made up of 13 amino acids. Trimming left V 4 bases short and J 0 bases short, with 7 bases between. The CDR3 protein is CASSREMNTEAFF. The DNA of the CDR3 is TGTGCCAGCAGCCGGGAGATGAACACTGAAGCTTTCTTT.

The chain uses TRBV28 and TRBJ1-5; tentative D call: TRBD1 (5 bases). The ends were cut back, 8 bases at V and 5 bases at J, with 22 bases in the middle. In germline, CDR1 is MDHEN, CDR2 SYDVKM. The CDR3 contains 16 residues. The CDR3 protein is CASSPYQRGLHQPQHF. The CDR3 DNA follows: TGTGCCAGCTCCCCATATCAAAGGGGCCTTCATCAGCCCCAGCATTTT.

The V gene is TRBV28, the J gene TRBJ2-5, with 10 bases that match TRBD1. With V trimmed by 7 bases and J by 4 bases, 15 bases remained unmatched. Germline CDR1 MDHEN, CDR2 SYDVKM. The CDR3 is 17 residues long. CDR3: CASNPGGTGVGRETQYF. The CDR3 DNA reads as TGTGCCAGCAACCCCGGAGGGACAGGGGTAGGACGAGAGACCCAGTACTTC.

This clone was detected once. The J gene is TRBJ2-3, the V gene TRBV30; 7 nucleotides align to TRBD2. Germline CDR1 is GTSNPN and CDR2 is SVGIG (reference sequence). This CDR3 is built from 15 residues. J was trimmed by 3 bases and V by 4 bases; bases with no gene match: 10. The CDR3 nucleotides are TGTGCCTGGATTTATACTAGCGTTAGGACAGATACGCAGTATTTT. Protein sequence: CAWIYTSVRTDTQYF.

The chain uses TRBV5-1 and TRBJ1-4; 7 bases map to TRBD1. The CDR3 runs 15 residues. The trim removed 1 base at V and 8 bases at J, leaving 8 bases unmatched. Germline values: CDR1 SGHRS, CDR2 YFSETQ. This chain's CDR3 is CASSLNGAGGEKLFF. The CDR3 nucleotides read TGCGCCAGCAGCTTGAATGGGGCAGGGGGAGAAAAACTGTTTTTT. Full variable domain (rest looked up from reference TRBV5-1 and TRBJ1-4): KAGVTQTPRYLIKTRGQQVTLSCSPISGHRSVSWYQQTPGQGLQFLFEYFSETQRNKGNFPGRFSGRQFSNSRSEMNVSTLELGDSALYLCASSLNGAGGEKLFFGSGTQLSVL.

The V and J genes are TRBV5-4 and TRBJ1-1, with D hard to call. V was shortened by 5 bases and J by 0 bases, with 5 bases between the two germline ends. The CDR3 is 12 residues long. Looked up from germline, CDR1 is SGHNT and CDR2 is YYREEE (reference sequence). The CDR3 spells CASSLLNTEAFF. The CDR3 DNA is TGTGCCAGCAGTTTATTGAACACTGAAGCTTTCTTT.

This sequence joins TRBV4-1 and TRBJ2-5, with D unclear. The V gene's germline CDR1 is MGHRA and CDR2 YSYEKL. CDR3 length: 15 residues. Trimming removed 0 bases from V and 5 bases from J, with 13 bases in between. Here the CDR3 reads CASSQDGMFGETQYF. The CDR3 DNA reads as TGCGCCAGCAGCCAAGACGGTATGTTTGGCGAGACCCAGTACTTC.

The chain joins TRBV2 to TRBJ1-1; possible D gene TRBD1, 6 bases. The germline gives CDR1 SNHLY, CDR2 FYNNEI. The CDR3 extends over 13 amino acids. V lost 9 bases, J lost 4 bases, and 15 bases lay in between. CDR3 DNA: TGTGCCAGAGGACAGCCCTTGGGCACTGAAGCTTTCTTT. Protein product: CARGQPLGTEAFF.

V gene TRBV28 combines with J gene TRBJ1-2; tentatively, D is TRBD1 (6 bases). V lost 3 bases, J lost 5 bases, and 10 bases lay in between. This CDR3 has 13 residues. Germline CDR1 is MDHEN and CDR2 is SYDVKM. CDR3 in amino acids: CASSFGQRYGYTF. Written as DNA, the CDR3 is TGTGCCAGCAGTTTTGGACAGCGATATGGCTACACCTTC.

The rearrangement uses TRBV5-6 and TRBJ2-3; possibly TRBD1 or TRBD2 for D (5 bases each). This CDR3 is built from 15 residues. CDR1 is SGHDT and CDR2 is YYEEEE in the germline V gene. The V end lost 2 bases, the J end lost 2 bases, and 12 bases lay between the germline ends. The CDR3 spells CASSFTGTLTDTQYF. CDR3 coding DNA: TGTGCCAGCAGCTTTACCGGGACCCTCACAGATACGCAGTATTTT.

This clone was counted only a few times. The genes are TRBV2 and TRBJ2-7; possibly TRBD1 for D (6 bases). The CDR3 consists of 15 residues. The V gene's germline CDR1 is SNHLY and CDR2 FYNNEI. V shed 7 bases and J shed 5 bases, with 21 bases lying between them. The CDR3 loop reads CASTSDRSRANEQYF. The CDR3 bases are TGTGCCAGCACTAGTGACAGGTCCAGAGCCAACGAGCAGTACTTC.

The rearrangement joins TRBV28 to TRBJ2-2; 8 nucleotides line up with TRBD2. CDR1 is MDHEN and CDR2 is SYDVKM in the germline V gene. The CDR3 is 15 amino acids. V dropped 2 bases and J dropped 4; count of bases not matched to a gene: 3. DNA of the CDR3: TGTGCCAGCAGTTTAAGTCGGGGGGGCACCGGGGAGCTGTTTTTT. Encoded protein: CASSLSRGGTGELFF.